This TCR beta chain was retrieved from a study of blood T cell repertoires in COVID-19. As for the study in general: Samples of COVID-19 (acute and convalescent) were obtained from the United States, Italy and Spain. T cells, B-cell-depleted T cells, or PBMCs supplied cDNA or gDNA.

In the study's own analysis: Amplification from reference gene primers served as the basis for estimated nucleated cell counts. Sequencing was performed with immunoSEQ multiplex PCR; in TCRdb, only in-frame clones are kept and a portion is missing. V, J and clone size are taken as reported in that table, and D and trimming were inferred from the DNA itself. The sample shows 95,000 to 110,000 clones, about nine tenths of them seen only once. Germline lookup yields CDR1 SGHAT and CDR2 FQNNGV. The V and J ends lost 3 bases and 0 bases respectively, with 9 bases between them. The CDR3 loop spans 14 amino acids.

V gene TRBV11-2 combines with J gene TRBJ2-7, with a tentative D call TRBD2 (6 bases). The origin of this receptor is a woman aged 30 to 39 with acute or convalescent COVID-19. The sequenced sample consisted of peripheral blood. The CDR3 DNA reads TGTGCCAGCAGCTTCCCCGGGAGCTCCTACGAGCAGTACTTC. It specifies CASSFPGSSYEQYF. The variable domain in full, with the rest retrieved from reference TRBV11-2 and TRBJ2-7, is EAGVAQSPRYKIIEKRQSVAFWCNPISGHATLYWYQQILGQGPKLLIQFQNNGVVDDSQLPKDRFSAERLKGVDSTLKIQPAKLEDSAVYLCASSFPGSSYEQYFGPGTRLTVT.